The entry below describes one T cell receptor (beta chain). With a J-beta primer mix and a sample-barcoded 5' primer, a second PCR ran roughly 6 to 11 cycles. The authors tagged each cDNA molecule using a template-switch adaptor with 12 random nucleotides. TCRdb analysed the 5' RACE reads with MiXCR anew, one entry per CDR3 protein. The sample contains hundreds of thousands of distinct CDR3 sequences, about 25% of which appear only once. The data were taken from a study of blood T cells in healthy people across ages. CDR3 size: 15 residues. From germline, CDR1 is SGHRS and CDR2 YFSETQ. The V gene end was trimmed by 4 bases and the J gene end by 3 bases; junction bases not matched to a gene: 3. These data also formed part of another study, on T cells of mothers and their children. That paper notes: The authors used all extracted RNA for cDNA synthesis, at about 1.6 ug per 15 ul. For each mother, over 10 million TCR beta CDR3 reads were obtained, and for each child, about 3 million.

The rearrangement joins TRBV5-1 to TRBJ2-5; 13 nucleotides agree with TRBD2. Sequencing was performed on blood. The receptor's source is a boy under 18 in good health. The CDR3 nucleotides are TGCGCCAGCAGCCGAGGACTAGCGGGAGAAGAGACCCAGTACTTC. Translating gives CASSRGLAGEETQYF.